This TCR beta chain is drawn from a study of OX40 agonist ivuxolimab in advanced cancers. Whole-study context: A history of anti-PD-1, anti-PD-L1 or anti-CTLA-4 therapy was acceptable, and 40% to 45% had some.

Study results and limitations: The study did not work out the antigen specificity of the expanded peripheral T cells. There were, on average, more expanded clones in CD8+ T cells than in CD4+.

The CDR3 is 14 residues long. Trimming took 3 bases from V and 10 from J, leaving 13 bases between them. Germline CDR1 is MDHEN and CDR2 is SYDVKM. The protocol was immunoSEQ multiplex PCR, while the TCRdb copy is restricted to in-frame clones and leaves out a portion. The sample lists approximately 66,000 clones; approximately 88% were seen once. Remarks on this clone: Its antigen is currently unknown.

The TCR was taken from an adult with an advanced solid tumor such as melanoma, head and neck, liver or kidney cancer. The V gene is TRBV28, the J gene TRBJ1-6; D gene unclear. The sample was CD4+ or CD8+ T cells sorted from blood, taken in a trial of the OX40 agonist ivuxolimab. CDR3 in DNA: TGTGCCAGCAGTTTCGGGAGCCGTGGGTCACCCCTCCACTTT. Amino acids: CASSFGSRGSPLHF. The full variable domain, its missing parts supplied by reference TRBV28 and TRBJ1-6, is DVKVTQSSRYLVKRTGEKVFLECVQDMDHENMFWYRQDPGLGLRLIYFSYDVKMKEKGDIPEGYSVSREKKERFSLILESASTNQTSMYLCASSFGSRGSPLHFGNGTRLTVT.